Here is one T cell receptor beta chain with its context. V gave up 4 bases and J gave up 3 bases; unmatched junction bases: 15. The CDR3 sequence is 17 residues long. Germline CDR1 is MNHEY and CDR2 is SVGEGT. The data were obtained in a study of blood T cells in healthy people across ages. Alongside a J-beta primer mix, a sample-barcoded 5' primer served in a second PCR lasting about 6 to 11 cycles. TCRdb re-analysed the 5' RACE reads in MiXCR, keeping a single row per CDR3 protein. The top ten clones hold less than 0.85% of a sample with around 1,000,000 distinct CDR3 sequences, under 30% of them seen once. The sample was also reused in another study, on T cells of mothers and their children.

The rearrangement uses TRBV6-2 or TRBV6-3 and TRBJ2-7; 7 positions match TRBD2. Input material: blood. The origin of this receptor is a girl aged 2 to 9 in good health. The CDR3 loop reads CASSSTTSLNKIYEQYF. The CDR3 DNA reads TGTGCCAGCAGTTCCACGACTAGCCTTAACAAAATCTACGAGCAGTACTTC.